This TCR beta chain is drawn from a study of T cell repertoires in cytomegalovirus infection. Details on this clonotype: No antigen is known for it.

TCRdb itself ran the reads through MiXCR, one entry per CDR3 protein. The data contain 700,000 to 900,000 distinct CDR3 sequences, 25% to 35% of them singletons. Germline V lookup: CDR1 LGHDT, CDR2 YNNKEL (reference sequence). The CDR3 totals 16 residues. Trimming took 1 base from V and 5 from J, leaving 17 bases between them. The sequences come from cultured CD8+ T cells from PBMCs, collected from culture after CMV antigen stimulation. The source of this sequence is a human donor in good health (CMV status not recorded). Some clones in this sample may be carry-over from other donors' samples. The V and J genes are TRBV3-1 and TRBJ1-2; possible D gene TRBD1, 6 bases. The CDR3 spells CASSQGLQGSGYGYTF. DNA for the CDR3: TGTGCCAGCAGCCAAGGGTTACAGGGATCTGGGTATGGCTACACCTTC.